This is a list of T cell receptor beta chains from one sample in a study of PD-1 blockade in mismatch repair-deficient tumors. Measured with immunoSEQ multiplex PCR; TCRdb has only the in-frame clones, and not every one. This sample yields approximately 110,000 clones, of which roughly 80% are seen a single time; about 4.5% belongs to the top ten. The source was peripheral blood, collected roughly 60 weeks after starting pembrolizumab. These receptors were collected from an adult with mismatch repair-deficient cancer. Both conserved end residues are part of each CDR3. The D gene is left open where the match is weak. Part of the rows lack a size; the others show once, few, many or a class for expanded clones.

clone size	D gene	V gene	J gene	CDR3 DNA	CDR3 protein
.	.	TRBV5-5	TRBJ1-1	TGTGCCAGCAGCAAACAACGGATGAACACTGAAGCTTTCTTT	CASSKQRMNTEAFF
.	.	TRBV11-2	TRBJ2-1	TGTGCCAGCAGCTTAGAAGGGAGGGGGTACAATGAGCAGTTCTTC	CASSLEGRGYNEQFF
.	.	TRBV7-2	TRBJ2-2	TGTGCCAGCAGCTTACTAGGGATCACCGGGGAGCTGTTTTTT	CASSLLGITGELFF
.	.	TRBV28	TRBJ1-1	TGTGCCAGCAGTCAGCAGGAGGGCGTCACTGAAGCTTTCTTT	CASSQQEGVTEAFF
.	.	TRBV14	TRBJ2-1	TGTGCCAGCAGCCAAGGGGGAGGACATGAGCAGTTCTTC	CASSQGGGHEQFF
once	.	TRBV30	TRBJ1-1	TGTGCCTGGAGTGTATGGGGGACGAACACTGAAGCTTTCTTT	CAWSVWGTNTEAFF
.	.	TRBV7-7	TRBJ2-6	TGTGCTAGCAGCTTAGGGGGGTTCTCTGGGGCCAACGTCCTGACTTTC	CASSLGGFSGANVLTF
.	TRBD2	TRBV9	TRBJ2-7	TGTGCCAGCAGCCCAGTAGAGCGGGACGGATCCTACGAGCAGTACTTC	CASSPVERDGSYEQYF
.	TRBD1	TRBV29-1	TRBJ2-5	TGCAGCGTCGACAGGGCGCGAGAGACCCAGTACTTC	CSVDRARETQYF
once	TRBD2	TRBV4-3	TRBJ2-1	TGCGCCAGCAGCCAAGATAGGACTAGCGGACTCTACAATGAGCAGTTCTTC	CASSQDRTSGLYNEQFF
.	.	TRBV27	TRBJ1-2	TGTGCCAGCAGTTTTGGGGATAACTATGGCTACACCTTC	CASSFGDNYGYTF
.	TRBD1	TRBV25-1	TRBJ1-5	TGTGCCAGCAGTCACAGGGGGCTGTTTCAGCCCCAGCATTTT	CASSHRGLFQPQHF
once	.	TRBV29-1	TRBJ1-2	TGCAGCGTTGAAGCGTCGGGGGGCTGGGGCTACACCTTC	CSVEASGGWGYTF
.	.	TRBV2	TRBJ2-5	TGTGCCAGCAGAATAGGAGGTGGGGTTCAAGAGACCCAGTACTTC	CASRIGGGVQETQYF
.	TRBD1	TRBV5-4	TRBJ1-4	TGTGCCAGCAGCTCCTTTAGGGACAGCGAAAAACTGTTTTTT	CASSSFRDSEKLFF
.	.	TRBV7-2	TRBJ2-1	TGTGCCAGCAGCTTGAGGGCAGCGGTTGAGCAGTTCTTC	CASSLRAAVEQFF
.	TRBD1	TRBV7-3	TRBJ1-2	TGTGCCAGCAGCTTAAGACAGGGCTCGGGCTACACCTTC	CASSLRQGSGYTF
once	.	TRBV9	TRBJ2-7	TGTGCCAGCAGCCCCCAGGGGAGTGGGTACGAGCAGTACTTC	CASSPQGSGYEQYF
few	TRBD1	TRBV11-3	TRBJ2-1	TGTGCCAGCAGCTCGGGATCAGGGGGTTTCTTCGACAATGAGCAGTTCTTC	CASSSGSGGFFDNEQFF
.	TRBD2	TRBV19	TRBJ2-5	TGTGCCAGTAGTCCTGCCCCGGGACTAGCGGGAGTGGGTCAAGAGACCCAGTACTTC	CASSPAPGLAGVGQETQYF
.	.	TRBV9	TRBJ1-1	TGTGCCAGCAGCTTACTCAGGGAGAACACTGAAGCTTTCTTT	CASSLLRENTEAFF
.	TRBD1	TRBV13	TRBJ1-5	TGTGCCAGCAGCTTAGGGGCTGACAGGGTGAGCAATCAGCCCCAGCATTTT	CASSLGADRVSNQPQHF
.	TRBD1	TRBV6-6	TRBJ2-5	TGTGCCAGCAAACAACCAGGGGGCACTGAGACCCAGTACTTC	CASKQPGGTETQYF
.	.	TRBV6-6	TRBJ1-5	TGTGCCAGCAGCGACCTGGTCGGGGCGATCAATCAGCCCCAGCATTTT	CASSDLVGAINQPQHF
.	TRBD1	TRBV10-3	TRBJ1-1	TGTGCCATCAGAGAGGGACAGGGGGCAAGCACTGAAGCTTTCTTT	CAIREGQGASTEAFF
.	TRBD1	TRBV7-3	TRBJ2-5	TGTGCCAGCAGCTTAAGGGGGACAGGGATGGAGACCCAGTACTTC	CASSLRGTGMETQYF
.	TRBD2	TRBV6-5	TRBJ2-1	TGTGCCAGCAGTTACGGGGTAACTAGCGGCTACAATGAGCAGTTCTTC	CASSYGVTSGYNEQFF
.	.	TRBV19	TRBJ2-1	TGTGCCAGTATGCAGGGGTCAAATGAGCAGTTCTTC	CASMQGSNEQFF
.	TRBD1	TRBV6-5	TRBJ1-5	TGTGCCAGCAGTTACGACAGGGTCTCTAGGCCCCAGCATTTT	CASSYDRVSRPQHF
.	TRBD1	TRBV5-1	TRBJ2-7	TGCGCCAGCAGCTGGGGACAGGGAACCTACGAGCAGTACTTC	CASSWGQGTYEQYF
.	.	TRBV21-1	TRBJ2-2	TGTGCCAGCAGCACTGGGGACACTAGCGGGAGGACCGGGGAGCTGTTTTTT	CASSTGDTSGRTGELFF
.	TRBD1	TRBV27	TRBJ1-1	TGTGCCAGCAGTTTCCGGGACAGAGTGTTCTCTGAAGCTTTCTTT	CASSFRDRVFSEAFF
few	.	TRBV29-1	TRBJ1-2	TGCAGCGTTGGGACATCCTCCCATGGCTACACCTTC	CSVGTSSHGYTF
.	TRBD1	TRBV30	TRBJ1-5	TGTGCCTGGAGTGTATACCCGACAGGGGAGGCTCAGCCCCAGCATTTT	CAWSVYPTGEAQPQHF
.	TRBD2	TRBV19	TRBJ2-3	TGTGCCAGTGGACTAGCGGGAGCAGATACGCAGTATTTT	CASGLAGADTQYF
.	.	TRBV18	TRBJ1-1	TGTGCCAGCTCATCAATGATGGAGGTGGCTTTCTTT	CASSSMMEVAFF
.	TRBD2	TRBV13	TRBJ2-7	TGTGCCAGCAGCAAGACTAGCGGAGAGGCCTGGGGGGAGCAGTACTTC	CASSKTSGEAWGEQYF
.	.	TRBV7-3	TRBJ2-5	TGTGCCAGCAGCTTGGGTCCGGGAGAGACCCAGTACTTC	CASSLGPGETQYF
once	.	TRBV19	TRBJ2-3	TGTGCCAGTAGTGAAGGGAACACAGATACGCAGTATTTT	CASSEGNTDTQYF
.	.	TRBV18	TRBJ2-7	TGTGCCAGCTCACCCCCGGCCGTGAGCGGGTGGGCTCGGGAGCAGTACTTC	CASSPPAVSGWAREQYF
few	.	TRBV29-1	TRBJ1-4	TGCAGCGTTCGGGTGGGGTCTGAAAAACTGTTTTTT	CSVRVGSEKLFF
few	.	TRBV21-1	TRBJ2-7	TGTGCCAGCAGCAAAGGCGGGTTC	CASSKGGF